This T cell receptor beta chain was identified in a study of blood T cell repertoires in COVID-19. Study as a whole: Acute and convalescent COVID-19 specimens originated in the United States, Italy and Spain. Sources were T cells, B-cell-depleted T cells, or PBMCs; the material itself was cDNA or gDNA.

In germline, CDR1 is MNHEY, CDR2 SVGAGI. V dropped 4 bases and J dropped 2 bases, with 15 bases sitting between them. The CDR3 covers 15 residues. In the authors' methods: Estimated nucleated cell counts came from reference gene primer amplification. Sequencing used immunoSEQ multiplex PCR; TCRdb keeps in-frame clones, though not all of them. The V and J calls and the clone size are those of that table, but D and trimming were determined from the DNA. The sample contains about 120,000 clones, about three quarters of which appear only once. The rearrangement joins TRBV6-5 to TRBJ2-7, with TRBD2 as a possible D gene (6 bases). The clonotype originates from a man aged 65 to 79 with acute or convalescent COVID-19. Sequenced material: peripheral blood. The CDR3 loop reads CASSSFWGGTYEQYF. CDR3 bases: TGTGCCAGCAGTTCCTTCTGGGGCGGGACCTACGAGCAGTACTTC.